This entry lists 10 T cell receptor beta chains sequenced from one sample in a study of response to subunit inactivated influenza vaccine. Using its own MiXCR run on the RT-PCR reads, TCRdb lists one record per CDR3 protein. The sample includes approximately 520,000 distinct CDR3 sequences, approximately 24% seen only once; the top ten take about 1.9%. Sequencing used CD4+ T cells sorted from PBMCs, obtained 5 days after vaccination. The receptors derive from a man in his forties or fifties who received an inactivated influenza vaccine.

This clonotype was counted a few times. The rearrangement links TRBV10-3 to TRBJ2-3; 9 bases match TRBD2. The CDR3 length is 15 residues. V was pared by 2 bases and J by 6 bases, with 6 bases of the junction left unmatched. In germline, CDR1 is ENHRY, CDR2 SYGVKD. CDR3 sequence reads: CAISEASGIGDTQYF. Here the CDR3 DNA reads TGTGCCATCAGTGAGGCTAGCGGGATTGGTGATACGCAGTATTTT.

This clonotype was counted only a few times. The rearrangement links TRBV12-3 or TRBV12-4 to TRBJ2-1; TRBD1 matches at 7 bases. This CDR3 has 13 amino acids. V gave up 5 bases and J gave up 4 bases; unmatched junction bases: 2. The CDR3 DNA is TGTGCCAGCAGTCGACAGGGTTACAATGAGCAGTTCTTC. This codes for CASSRQGYNEQFF.

For the CDR3, the DNA is TGTGCCAGCAGCAAACCCACAGGGGGCCGAATGTCCTACGAGCAGTACTTC. Protein product: CASSKPTGGRMSYEQYF. The rearrangement uses TRBV11-2 and TRBJ2-7; TRBD1 aligns across 9 bases. CDR1 and CDR2 (germline): SGHAT, FQNNGV. Germline trimming cut 5 bases from V and 1 base from J; bases unmatched to any gene: 12. The CDR3 is made up of 17 amino acids.

This clonotype has just a few counts. The chain joins TRBV6-5 to TRBJ1-6, with 8 bases that match TRBD1. The CDR3 is 14 amino acids. Trimming took 4 bases from V and 9 from J; bases not matched to a gene: 5. Germline V gene lookup returns CDR1 MNHEY and CDR2 SVGAGI. Here the CDR3 DNA reads TGTGCCAGCAGTTCGGGCAGGGGGCCTTCACCCCTCCACTTT. Encoded protein: CASSSGRGPSPLHF.

This clonotype has only a few counts. The genes are TRBV20-1 and TRBJ2-3; TRBD2 aligns across 11 bases. CDR1 and CDR2 (germline): DFQATT, SNEGSKA (reference sequence). V dropped 3 bases and J dropped 1; count of bases not matched to a gene: 9. The length of the CDR3 is 17 residues. This CDR3 reads CSASPTLLAGGTDTQYF. DNA of the CDR3: TGCAGTGCTAGCCCGACCTTACTAGCGGGGGGCACAGATACGCAGTATTTT.

J is TRBJ2-2 and V is TRBV6-5; 13 bases line up with TRBD2. Germline CDR1 MNHEY, CDR2 SVGAGI. V lost 5 bases, J lost 7 bases, and 4 bases stayed unmatched. The CDR3 is made up of 15 amino acids. In DNA, the CDR3 is TGTGCCAGCAGTCACGGGACTAGCGGGAACGGGGAGCTGTTTTTT. It codes for CASSHGTSGNGELFF.

CDR3 sequence reads: CASSPLGGSTYNEQFF. CDR3 in DNA: TGTGCCAGCAGCCCCCTTGGCGGGAGTACCTACAATGAGCAGTTCTTC. The gene calls are TRBV3-1 and TRBJ2-1; 7 bases map to TRBD2. There are 16 residues in the CDR3. The germline V gene has CDR1 LGHDT and CDR2 YNNKEL (reference sequence). V lost 4 bases, J lost 2 bases, and 8 bases stayed unmatched.

The chain combines TRBV6-2 or TRBV6-3 with TRBJ1-1; 7 bases match TRBD1. Trimming at V came to 2 bases and at J to 5 bases, leaving 5 bases not matched to a gene. Germline CDR1 reads MNHEY; CDR2 reads SVGEGT. CDR3 length: 14 residues. The CDR3 nucleotides read TGTGCCAGCAGTTACGCCCAGGGGGTTACTGAAGCTTTCTTT. Its translation: CASSYAQGVTEAFF.

The J gene is TRBJ2-5, the V gene TRBV6-5; possible D gene TRBD1, 5 bases. Trimming stripped 4 bases from V and 3 bases from J, with 9 bases between. The germline gives CDR1 MNHEY, CDR2 SVGAGI. The length of the CDR3 is 13 residues. CDR3 DNA: TGTGCCAGCAGTTGGGCAGGGAAAGAGACCCAGTACTTC. Its translation: CASSWAGKETQYF.

The rearrangement uses TRBV7-2 and TRBJ1-2; 7 bases agree with TRBD1. CDR3 size: 13 residues. The V gene end was trimmed by 3 bases and the J gene end by 8 bases; junction bases not matched to a gene: 6. Per germline, CDR1 SGHTA and CDR2 FQGNSA. CDR3 DNA sequence: TGTGCCAGCAGCTTGTCAGGGGGTCAAGGCTACACCTTC. It is translated as CASSLSGGQGYTF.